The text below deals with one T cell receptor beta chain. The sample is drawn from a study of blood T cell repertoires in COVID-19. For the study at large: T cells, B-cell-depleted T cells, or PBMCs provided the cDNA or gDNA that served as material.

Trimming took 0 bases from V and 4 from J, leaving 7 bases between them. Germline V gene lookup returns CDR1 SGHRS and CDR2 YFSETQ. There are 13 residues in the CDR3. TCRdb keeps only in-frame clones here, not all; method: immunoSEQ multiplex PCR. The sample carries roughly 80,000 clones, approximately 78% recorded once. The TCR comes from a human donor in a cohort sampled during active COVID-19. The chain links TRBV5-1 to TRBJ1-2; TRBD1 might be the D (5 bases). The sequencing sample was made of peripheral blood. The CDR3 region is CASSLAGSYGYTF. The CDR3 coding sequence is TGCGCCAGCAGCTTGGCAGGGTCCTATGGCTACACCTTC.